This T cell receptor beta chain was identified during a study of technical replicates of blood from a few donors. Germline CDR1 reads SGHRS; CDR2 reads YFSETQ. Trimming at V came to 4 bases and at J to 2 bases, leaving 7 bases not matched to a gene. This CDR3 comprises 17 residues. TCRdb keeps only in-frame clones here, not all; method: immunoSEQ multiplex PCR. Altogether about 93,000 clones are present, 95% being singletons, with the ten largest covering approximately 0.26%. In this sample, this clone turned up once. The chain uses TRBV5-1 and TRBJ2-7; the match to TRBD2 covers 15 bases. Sequencing was performed on T cells isolated from PBMCs. This receptor was obtained from a human donor in good health. This chain's CDR3 is CASSPTGTSGRPYEQYF. The CDR3 nucleotides are TGCGCCAGCAGCCCAACCGGGACTAGCGGGAGGCCCTACGAGCAGTACTTC.